This TCR beta chain was found in a study of T cell responses to AZD1222 COVID-19 vaccine. The CDR3 is 16 residues long. V was pared by 1 base and J by 2 bases, with 6 bases of the junction left unmatched. Germline V gene sequence: CDR1 SEHNR, CDR2 FQNEAQ (reference sequence). Note on this clone: The antigen remains undetermined.

Generated by immunoSEQ multiplex PCR, the TCRdb table keeps only in-frame clones and is missing some. Of some 150,000 clones listed, approximately 90% are singletons. Findings and limits, study-wide: Repertoire sampling was restricted to post-peak T cell response timepoints. Spike-specific TCR breadth and depth both grew after two AZD1222 doses. At 160-218 and 743-854, vaccine-associated CD4 TCRs were dominant, and they spanned spike. Clonal diversity may have been underestimated, and the donors were mostly white British, with more females than males.

This sequence joins TRBV7-9 and TRBJ2-7; TRBD2 matches 9 bases. Here the sequenced sample was peripheral blood, taken after recovery from COVID-19. This sequence was found in an adult who had recovered from COVID-19. CDR3 region: CASSLENSGRPYEQYF. In DNA, the CDR3 is TGTGCCAGCAGCTTAGAGAACAGCGGGAGGCCCTACGAGCAGTACTTC.